This entry is about one TCR beta chain. In the original workflow: Amplifying reference gene primers gave estimates of nucleated cell counts. Sequencing was performed with immunoSEQ multiplex PCR; in TCRdb, only in-frame clones are kept and a portion is missing. For V, J and clone size, that table is used; D and trimming come from the DNA. The sample holds 150,000 to 200,000 clones, 93% seen once. The data belong to a study of blood T cell repertoires in COVID-19. About the research overall: COVID-19 samples collected from the United States, Italy and Spain covered acute and convalescent phases. From T cells, B-cell-depleted T cells, or PBMCs came the material, which was cDNA or gDNA.

Seattle researchers signed up patients amid active infection and tracked them longitudinally. Germline values: CDR1 KGHSY, CDR2 FQNENV. V lost 2 bases, J lost 6 bases, and 6 bases stayed unmatched. The length of the CDR3 is 15 residues. The sample comprised peripheral blood. This receptor was identified in a woman aged 60-70 years with COVID-19, enrolled during active disease. The gene calls are TRBV16 and TRBJ1-2, with TRBD1 matching 10 bases. The CDR3 DNA is TGTGCCAGCAGCCAACATGACAGGGGGCCGGATGGCTACACCTTC. Protein: CASSQHDRGPDGYTF.